These T cell receptor beta chains were read from a single sample in a study of vaccination and CD4 T cells after COVID-19. Each CDR3 protein gets one entry after TCRdb re-called the PCR reads with MiXCR. The table records about 14,000 distinct CDR3 sequences, around 60% of them present only once. These receptors have no identified antigens. Sequenced sample: CD4+ T cells from blood, cultured in vitro. The source is a human donor who had recovered from COVID-19. Both conserved end residues are part of each CDR3. The order of the fields is clone size, J gene, D gene, V gene, CDR3 protein, CDR3 DNA. A D gene is named only where the DNA matches it firmly. Rows give clone size only sometimes, using once, few, many, or a class for an expanded clone.

.,TRBJ1-4,.,TRBV6-1,CASWGIRAGNEKLFF,TGTGCCAGTTGGGGAATCAGGGCTGGTAATGAAAAACTGTTTTTT
.,TRBJ1-6,TRBD1,TRBV12-3/TRBV12-4,CASRATGADNSPLHF,TGTGCCAGCAGGGCTACAGGGGCTGATAATTCACCCCTCCACTTT
few,TRBJ1-2,.,TRBV28,CASSLNLWRNDGYTF,TGTGCCAGCAGTTTAAATCTCTGGCGGAACGATGGCTACACCTTC
few,TRBJ1-2,TRBD1,TRBV18,CASSQGQVYGYTF,TGTGCCAGCTCACAGGGACAGGTGTATGGCTACACCTTC
.,TRBJ1-2,.,TRBV6-1,CASSESGGYRYGYTF,TGTGCCAGCAGTGAATCGGGGGGGTATCGCTATGGCTACACCTTC
.,TRBJ2-3,.,TRBV11-2,CASSLDGVLTDTQYF,TGTGCCAGCAGCTTAGACGGCGTCCTCACAGATACGCAGTATTTT
.,TRBJ1-1,TRBD1,TRBV20-1,CSAREGTANTEAFF,TGCAGTGCCAGGGAAGGGACAGCCAACACTGAAGCTTTCTTT
.,TRBJ2-7,TRBD2,TRBV6-2/TRBV6-3,CASSTPHSGADYEQYF,TGTGCCAGCAGTACACCGCATAGCGGGGCTGACTACGAGCAGTACTTC
.,TRBJ1-6,TRBD1,TRBV27,CASSPTDRGNSPLHF,TGTGCCAGCAGCCCGACGGACAGGGGTAATTCACCCCTCCATTTT
.,TRBJ1-2,.,TRBV19,CASSADRGHTF,TGTGCCAGTAGTGCGGACAGAGGCCACACCTTC
.,TRBJ1-2,TRBD1,TRBV27,CASRADDRGYGYTF,TGTGCCAGCAGGGCTGACGACAGGGGCTATGGCTACACCTTC
.,TRBJ1-1,.,TRBV6-1,CATQQGVAAFF,TGTGCCACCCAACAGGGAGTAGCTGCTTTCTTT
.,TRBJ2-3,.,TRBV9,CASSPLLADTQYF,TGTGCCAGCAGCCCCCTCCTAGCGGATACGCAGTATTTT
.,TRBJ2-7,TRBD1,TRBV6-1,CASRRQGVGEQYF,TGTGCCAGCAGACGACAGGGGGTTGGCGAGCAGTACTTC
.,TRBJ2-7,.,TRBV7-2,CASSLGVGSYEQYF,TGTGCCAGCAGCCTGGGGGTTGGATCCTACGAGCAGTACTTC
.,TRBJ2-5,TRBD1,TRBV6-1,CASRGGDRGYQETQYF,TGTGCCAGCAGGGGAGGGGACAGGGGGTACCAAGAGACCCAGTACTTC
.,TRBJ1-2,.,TRBV7-9,CASSLDAGYGYTF,TGTGCCAGCAGCTTAGACGCCGGCTATGGCTACACCTTC
few,TRBJ2-3,.,TRBV20-1,CSAREAWPSTDTQYF,TGCAGTGCTAGAGAGGCTTGGCCTAGCACAGATACGCAGTATTTT
few,TRBJ1-1,.,TRBV28,CASSLGQLNTEAFF,TGTGCCAGCAGTTTAGGTCAGTTGAACACTGAAGCTTTCTTT
.,TRBJ1-2,TRBD1,TRBV4-1,CASSLSPGQGLYGYTF,TGCGCCAGCAGCCTCTCTCCGGGACAGGGTTTATATGGCTACACCTTC
.,TRBJ1-1,TRBD1,TRBV6-5,CASSLRTGLGTEAFF,TGTGCCAGCAGTTTAAGGACAGGGCTTGGCACTGAAGCTTTCTTT
.,TRBJ1-2,TRBD1,TRBV5-4,CASSFSQGADYGYTF,TGTGCCAGCAGCTTTAGCCAGGGGGCCGACTATGGCTACACCTTC
few,TRBJ2-1,.,TRBV18,CASSTLEIALTYNEQFF,TGTGCCAGCTCAACACTGGAGATTGCCCTTACCTACAATGAGCAGTTCTTC
.,TRBJ1-2,TRBD1,TRBV30,CAWIRDRVDSYGYTF,TGTGCCTGGATTAGGGACAGGGTGGACTCCTATGGCTACACCTTC
.,TRBJ1-4,TRBD1,TRBV7-9,CASSFTGATNEKLFF,TGTGCCAGCAGCTTTACAGGGGCAACTAATGAAAAACTGTTTTTT
.,TRBJ2-7,.,TRBV15,CATSRGRTDGLDEQYF,TGTGCCACCAGCAGAGGACGGACAGACGGCCTTGACGAGCAGTACTTC
few,TRBJ2-7,.,TRBV19,CASSISFGGLRYF,TGTGCCAGTAGTATATCCTTCGGCGGATTAAGGTACTTC
once,TRBJ2-3,TRBD2,TRBV20-1,CSARGGRGTDTQYF,TGCAGTGCTAGGGGCGGGAGGGGAACAGATACGCAGTATTTT